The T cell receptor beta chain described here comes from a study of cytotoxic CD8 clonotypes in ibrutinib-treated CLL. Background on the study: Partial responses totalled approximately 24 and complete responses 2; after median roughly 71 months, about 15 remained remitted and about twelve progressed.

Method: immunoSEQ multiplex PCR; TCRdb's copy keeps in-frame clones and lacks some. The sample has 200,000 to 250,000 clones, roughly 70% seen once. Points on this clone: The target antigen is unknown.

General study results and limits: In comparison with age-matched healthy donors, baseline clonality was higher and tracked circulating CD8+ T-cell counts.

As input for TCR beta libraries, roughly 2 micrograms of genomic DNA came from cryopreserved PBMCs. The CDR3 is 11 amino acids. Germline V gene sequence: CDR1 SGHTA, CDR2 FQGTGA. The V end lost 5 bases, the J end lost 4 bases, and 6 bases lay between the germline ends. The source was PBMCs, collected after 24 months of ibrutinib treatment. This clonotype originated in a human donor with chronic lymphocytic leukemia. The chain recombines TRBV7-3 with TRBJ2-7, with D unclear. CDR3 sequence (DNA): TGTGCCAGCAGCGACGGGTACGAGCAGTACTTC. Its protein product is CASSDGYEQYF.